The source of this T cell receptor (beta chain) is a study of blood T cell repertoires in COVID-19 (dated by TCRdb to 2020 to 2021). About the study as a whole: The collaborator samples originated in the United States, Italy and Spain and spanned the acute and convalescent phases of COVID-19. The prospective study material was composed of cDNA or gDNA derived from T cells, B-cell-depleted T cells, or PBMCs. Subjects who had been exposed to COVID-19, were actively infected with it, or had recovered from it provided the deeply sampled blood TCRbeta repertoires that made up the dataset. The repertoires were released in a freely available public database meant as a resource for research on the immune response to SARS-CoV-2. Samples came from the ongoing ImmuneRACE study (first 160 participants) plus 1,254 subjects from 6 global collaborators. Nearly every sample came with metadata listing a de-identified subject ID, COVID-19 status, age in years and sex. Where HLA class I and class II types were available, the types were taken from metadata supplied by the sample provider, not from assay-based typing. Points the paper makes about the study in general: The quantity of clinical and demographic metadata differed by source and by participant and was supplied without curation.

This clone was seen repeatedly, ten times or more. The target of this receptor is not known. The sample holds no much larger clone one base away, and base qualities are not on file. TCRbeta CDR3 regions were amplified from genomic DNA by means of the immunoSEQ Assay, a bias-controlled multiplex PCR. Per the source publication's procedure: The number of nucleated cells in each sample was estimated from the amplification of reference gene primers within the assay. To quantify the absolute abundance of each unique TCRbeta CDR3 rearrangement, sequence reads were collapsed and filtered. For each sample, productive Simpson clonality was calculated as the square root of Simpson's diversity index over productive rearrangements. In TCRdb, the immuneACCESS table is reduced to in-frame sequences with V and J assigned. These tables do not hold every clone; where another copy was compared, an unresolved V gene accounts for under half, and the others remain unexplained. That table is the source of V, J and clone size, and D and trimming were worked out from the DNA. The sample records approximately 250,000 clones, more than 75% of which are singletons. Jointly, the top ten make up around 9% of the sample.

Whole blood was collected in K2EDTA tubes by collaborating institutions according to the institutions' own protocols. For TCRbeta analysis, collaborators shipped samples as frozen whole blood, isolated PBMCs, or DNA extracted from either of those sample types. V is cut by 5 bases and J by 3 bases, and the space between the germline ends is 16 bases. Via the germline V gene, CDR1 is MDHEN and CDR2 SYDVKM. The CDR3 spans 15 residues, from the cysteine through the phenylalanine. Left in the record is the CDR3 DNA by itself, 45 bases read in frame from the first base. The V gene is TRBV28 and the J gene is TRBJ1-1; TRBD1 is a possible D gene, resting on 6 matching bases. The sequence came from a man in his forties with active or convalescent COVID-19. The sample comprised peripheral blood. The DNA reads as follows: TGTGCCAGCAGTGAGCAGGGGTCCTGGGACACTGAAGCTTTCTTT. It is translated as CASSEQGSWDTEAFF.